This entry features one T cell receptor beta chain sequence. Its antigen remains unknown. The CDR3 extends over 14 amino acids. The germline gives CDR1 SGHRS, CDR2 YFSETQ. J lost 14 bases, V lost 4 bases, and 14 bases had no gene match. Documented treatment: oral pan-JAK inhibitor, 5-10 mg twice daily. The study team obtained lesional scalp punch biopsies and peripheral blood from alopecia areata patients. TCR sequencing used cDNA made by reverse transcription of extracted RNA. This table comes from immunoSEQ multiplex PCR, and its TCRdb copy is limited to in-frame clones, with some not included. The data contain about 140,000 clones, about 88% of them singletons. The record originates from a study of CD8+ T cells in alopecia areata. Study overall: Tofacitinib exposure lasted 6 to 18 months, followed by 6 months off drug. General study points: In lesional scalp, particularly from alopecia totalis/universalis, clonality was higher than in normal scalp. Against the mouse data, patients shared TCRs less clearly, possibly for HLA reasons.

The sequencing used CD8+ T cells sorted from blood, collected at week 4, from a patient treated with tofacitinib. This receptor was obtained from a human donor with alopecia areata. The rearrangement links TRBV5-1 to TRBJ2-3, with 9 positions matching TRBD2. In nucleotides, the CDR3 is TGCGCCAGCAGCGGGTCCACTCCGGGACTAGCTTCGTATTTT. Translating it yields CASSGSTPGLASYF.